This TCR beta chain was found in a study of T cell changes during pregnancy in multiple sclerosis. Assay used: immunoSEQ multiplex PCR; TCRdb lists only in-frame clones, some missing. The profile shows around 45,000 clones, about 91% of them singletons. The ends lost 5 bases at V and 3 bases at J; junction bases unmatched: 8. This CDR3 region has 15 residues. Germline values: CDR1 SGHVT, CDR2 SQSDAQ. The TCR originated in a female donor in good health, enrolled as a control in a pregnancy study. Specimen: CD4+ T cells from peripheral blood mononuclear cells, collected in the second trimester of pregnancy. This chain connects TRBV7-4 to TRBJ2-7; TRBD1 aligns across 9 bases. CDR3: CASSPRDRVVYEQYF. In nucleotides, the CDR3 is TGTGCCAGCAGCCCCCGGGACAGGGTGGTCTACGAGCAGTACTTC.